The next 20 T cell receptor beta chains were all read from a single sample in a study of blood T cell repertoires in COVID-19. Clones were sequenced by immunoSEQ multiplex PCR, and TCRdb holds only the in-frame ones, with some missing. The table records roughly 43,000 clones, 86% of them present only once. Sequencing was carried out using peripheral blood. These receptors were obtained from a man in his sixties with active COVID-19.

This chain's CDR3 is CASSTTRDGELFF. The CDR3 region has the DNA TGTGCCAGTAGTACCACTCGGGACGGGGAGCTGTTTTTT. The rearrangement uses TRBV19 and TRBJ2-2; TRBD2 might be the D (5 bases). CDR3 length equals 13 residues. Germline CDR1 is LNHDA and CDR2 is SQIVND (reference sequence). V was trimmed by 4 bases and J by 7 bases, leaving 10 bases between them.

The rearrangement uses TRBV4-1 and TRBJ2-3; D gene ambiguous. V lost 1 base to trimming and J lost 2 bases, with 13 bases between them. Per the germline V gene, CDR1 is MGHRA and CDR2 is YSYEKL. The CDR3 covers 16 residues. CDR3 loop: CASSQGGGSYTDTQYF. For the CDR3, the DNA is TGCGCCAGCAGCCAAGGAGGCGGATCCTACACAGATACGCAGTATTTT.

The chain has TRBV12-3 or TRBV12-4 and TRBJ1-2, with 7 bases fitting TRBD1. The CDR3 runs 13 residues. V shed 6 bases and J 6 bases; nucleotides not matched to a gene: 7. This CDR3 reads CASRKTGPNGYTF. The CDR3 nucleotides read TGTGCCAGCAGGAAGACAGGGCCGAATGGCTACACCTTC.

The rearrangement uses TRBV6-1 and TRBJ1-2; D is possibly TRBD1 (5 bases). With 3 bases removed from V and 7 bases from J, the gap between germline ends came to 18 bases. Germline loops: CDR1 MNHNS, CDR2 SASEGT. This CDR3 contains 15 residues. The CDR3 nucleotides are TGTGCCAGCAGTGACCCTGCTCAGGGAACAAGTGGCTACACCTTC. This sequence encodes CASSDPAQGTSGYTF.

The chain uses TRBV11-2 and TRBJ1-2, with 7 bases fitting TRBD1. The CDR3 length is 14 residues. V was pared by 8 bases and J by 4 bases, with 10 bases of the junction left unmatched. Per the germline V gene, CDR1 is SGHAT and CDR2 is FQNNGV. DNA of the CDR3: TGTGCCAGCTCTAGACAGGGAAGCGTCTATGGCTACACCTTC. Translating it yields CASSRQGSVYGYTF. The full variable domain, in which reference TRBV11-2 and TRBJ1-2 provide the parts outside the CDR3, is EAGVAQSPRYKIIEKRQSVAFWCNPISGHATLYWYQQILGQGPKLLIQFQNNGVVDDSQLPKDRFSAERLKGVDSTLKIQPAKLEDSAVYLCASSRQGSVYGYTFGSGTRLTVV.

Here the CDR3 DNA reads TGTGCCAGCAGTGTCACAGGGGCAGATACGCAGTATTTT. Protein product: CASSVTGADTQYF. The V and J genes are TRBV6-4 and TRBJ2-3; 7 nucleotides agree with TRBD1. Trimming took 4 bases from V and 4 from J; bases not matched to a gene: 2. Germline lookup yields CDR1 MRHNA and CDR2 SNTAGT. The CDR3 totals 13 residues.

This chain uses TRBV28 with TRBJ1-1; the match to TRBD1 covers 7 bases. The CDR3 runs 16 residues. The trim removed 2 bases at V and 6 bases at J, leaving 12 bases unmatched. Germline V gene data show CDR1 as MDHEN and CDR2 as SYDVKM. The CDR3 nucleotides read TGTGCCAGCAGTTTACGGACAGGCCCACTGGTCTCTGAAGCTTTCTTT. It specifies CASSLRTGPLVSEAFF.

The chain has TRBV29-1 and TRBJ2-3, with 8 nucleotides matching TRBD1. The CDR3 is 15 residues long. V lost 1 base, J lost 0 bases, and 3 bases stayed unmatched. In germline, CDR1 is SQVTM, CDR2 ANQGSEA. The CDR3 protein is CSVEGGTGSTDTQYF. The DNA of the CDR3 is TGCAGCGTTGAAGGGGGGACAGGTAGCACAGATACGCAGTATTTT.

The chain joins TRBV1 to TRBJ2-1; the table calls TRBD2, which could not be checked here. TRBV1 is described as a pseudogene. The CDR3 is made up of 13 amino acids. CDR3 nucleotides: TGCACCAGCAGCCAGGCGAGGGCCCATGAGCAGTTCTTC. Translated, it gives CTSSQARAHEQFF.

For the CDR3, the DNA is TGTGCCAGTGCCCTTGGACAGGGTCGAGGCTACACCTTC. Translated, it gives CASALGQGRGYTF. J is TRBJ1-2 and V is TRBV28; 8 bases line up with TRBD1. V trimming: 9 bases; J trimming: 8 bases; junction bases outside the gene matches: 11. Germline V gene sequence: CDR1 MDHEN, CDR2 SYDVKM. The CDR3 spans 13 residues.

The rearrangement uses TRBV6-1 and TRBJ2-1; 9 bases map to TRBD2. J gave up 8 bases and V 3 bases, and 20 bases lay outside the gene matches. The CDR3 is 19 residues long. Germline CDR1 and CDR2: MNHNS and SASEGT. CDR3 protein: CASSEGLGGGAFIGDEQFF. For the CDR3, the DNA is TGTGCCAGCAGTGAGGGTTTGGGCGGGGGGGCCTTTATTGGTGATGAGCAGTTCTTC.

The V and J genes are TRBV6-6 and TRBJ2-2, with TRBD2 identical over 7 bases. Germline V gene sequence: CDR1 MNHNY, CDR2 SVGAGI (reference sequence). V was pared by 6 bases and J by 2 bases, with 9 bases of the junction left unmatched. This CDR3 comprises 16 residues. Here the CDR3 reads CASSRGVAGNTGELFF. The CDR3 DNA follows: TGTGCCAGCAGCCGCGGGGTAGCGGGTAACACCGGGGAGCTGTTTTTT.

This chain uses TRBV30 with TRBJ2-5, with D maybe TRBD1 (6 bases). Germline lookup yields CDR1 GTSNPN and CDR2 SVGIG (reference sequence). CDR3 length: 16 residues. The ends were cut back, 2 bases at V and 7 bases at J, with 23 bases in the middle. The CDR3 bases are TGTGCCTGGAGTACCCCAGGGGTTTGGGACCGGGGGACCCAGTACTTC. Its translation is CAWSTPGVWDRGTQYF.

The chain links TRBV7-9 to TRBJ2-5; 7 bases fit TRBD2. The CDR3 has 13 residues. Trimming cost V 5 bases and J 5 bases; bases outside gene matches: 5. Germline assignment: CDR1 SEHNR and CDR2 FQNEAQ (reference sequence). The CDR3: CASSPREIETQYF. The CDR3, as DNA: TGTGCCAGCAGCCCGCGGGAGATTGAGACCCAGTACTTC.

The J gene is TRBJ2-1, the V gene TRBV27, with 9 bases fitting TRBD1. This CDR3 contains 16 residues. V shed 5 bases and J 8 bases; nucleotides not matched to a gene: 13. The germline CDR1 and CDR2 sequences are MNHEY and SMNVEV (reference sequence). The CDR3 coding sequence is TGTGCCAGCAGTCCCCTCGGACAGGGGTCTATGGATGAGCAGTTCTTC. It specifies CASSPLGQGSMDEQFF.

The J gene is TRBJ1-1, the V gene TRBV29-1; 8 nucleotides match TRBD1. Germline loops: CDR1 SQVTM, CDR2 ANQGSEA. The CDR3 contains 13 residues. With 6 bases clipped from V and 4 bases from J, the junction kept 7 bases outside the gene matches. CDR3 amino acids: CSVARGQGTEAFF. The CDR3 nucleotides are TGCAGCGTCGCCAGGGGGCAGGGCACTGAAGCTTTCTTT. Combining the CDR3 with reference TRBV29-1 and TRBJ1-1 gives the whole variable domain SAVISQKPSRDICQRGTSLTIQCQVDSQVTMMFWYRQQPGQSLTLIATANQGSEATYESGFVIDKFPISRPNLTFSTLTVSNMSPEDSSIYLCSVARGQGTEAFFGQGTRLTVV.

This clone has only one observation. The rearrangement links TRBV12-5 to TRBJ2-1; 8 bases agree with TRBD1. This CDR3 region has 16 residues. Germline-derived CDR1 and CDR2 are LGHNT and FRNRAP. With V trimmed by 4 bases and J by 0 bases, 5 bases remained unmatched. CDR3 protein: CASGYWTGSSYNEQFF. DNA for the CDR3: TGTGCTAGTGGTTATTGGACAGGGAGCTCCTACAATGAGCAGTTCTTC.

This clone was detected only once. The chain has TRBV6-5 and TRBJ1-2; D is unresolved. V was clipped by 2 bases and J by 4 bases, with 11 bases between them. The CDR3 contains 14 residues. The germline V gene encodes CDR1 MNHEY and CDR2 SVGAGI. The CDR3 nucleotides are TGTGCCAGCAGTTACACCCGGTTTGGCTATGGCTACACCTTC. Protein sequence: CASSYTRFGYGYTF.

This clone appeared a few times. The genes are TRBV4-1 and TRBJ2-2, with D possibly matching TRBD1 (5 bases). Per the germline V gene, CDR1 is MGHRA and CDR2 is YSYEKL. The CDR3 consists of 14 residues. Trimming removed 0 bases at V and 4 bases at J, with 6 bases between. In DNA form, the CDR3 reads TGCGCCAGCAGCCAAGACAGGGTCACCGGGGAGCTGTTTTTT. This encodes CASSQDRVTGELFF.

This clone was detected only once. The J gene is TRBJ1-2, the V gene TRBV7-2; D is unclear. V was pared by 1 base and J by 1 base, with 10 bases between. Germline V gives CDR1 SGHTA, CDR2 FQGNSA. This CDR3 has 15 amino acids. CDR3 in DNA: TGTGCCAGCAGCTTAGAACGAACGGTTAACTATGGCTACACCTTC. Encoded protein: CASSLERTVNYGYTF.